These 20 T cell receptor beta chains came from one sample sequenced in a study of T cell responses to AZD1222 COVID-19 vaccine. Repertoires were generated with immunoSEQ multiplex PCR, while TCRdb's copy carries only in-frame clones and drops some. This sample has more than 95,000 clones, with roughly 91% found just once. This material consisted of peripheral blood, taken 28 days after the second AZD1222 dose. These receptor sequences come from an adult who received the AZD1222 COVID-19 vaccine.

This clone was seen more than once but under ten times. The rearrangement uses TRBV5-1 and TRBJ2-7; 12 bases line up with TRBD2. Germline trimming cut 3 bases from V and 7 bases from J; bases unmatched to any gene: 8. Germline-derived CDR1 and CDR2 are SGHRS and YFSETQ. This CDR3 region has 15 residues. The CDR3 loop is CASSSATSGRGEQYF. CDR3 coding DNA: TGCGCCAGCAGCTCAGCGACTAGCGGGAGAGGGGAGCAGTACTTC.

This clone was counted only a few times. Here the CDR3 reads CASSLGPGGVYEQYF. The CDR3 DNA is TGTGCCAGCAGCTTGGGGCCAGGGGGAGTCTACGAGCAGTACTTC. This rearrangement joins TRBV11-2 to TRBJ2-7; TRBD1 matches at 7 bases. V shed 3 bases and J 3 bases; nucleotides not matched to a gene: 8. Germline CDR1 and CDR2: SGHAT and FQNNGV. The CDR3 extends over 15 amino acids.

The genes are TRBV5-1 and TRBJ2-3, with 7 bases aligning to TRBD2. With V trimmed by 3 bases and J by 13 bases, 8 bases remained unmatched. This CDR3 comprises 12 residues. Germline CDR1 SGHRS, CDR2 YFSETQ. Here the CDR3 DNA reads TGCGCCAGCAGCTGGGAGGGGTTTGAAGAGTATTTT. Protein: CASSWEGFEEYF.

CDR3 sequence reads: CASSEGSGNQPQHF. The CDR3 bases are TGTGCCAGCAGTGAAGGTAGTGGGAATCAGCCCCAGCATTTT. The chain joins TRBV2 to TRBJ1-5; D gene unclear. The CDR3 runs to 14 residues. CDR1 is SNHLY and CDR2 is FYNNEI in the germline V gene. The ends were cut back, 1 base at V and 4 bases at J, with 8 bases in the middle.

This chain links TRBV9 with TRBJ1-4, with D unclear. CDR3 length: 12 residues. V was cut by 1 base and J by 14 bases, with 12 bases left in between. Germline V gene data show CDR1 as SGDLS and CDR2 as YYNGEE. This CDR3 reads CASSVPGKFLFF. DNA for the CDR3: TGTGCCAGCAGCGTACCCGGGAAATTTCTGTTTTTT.

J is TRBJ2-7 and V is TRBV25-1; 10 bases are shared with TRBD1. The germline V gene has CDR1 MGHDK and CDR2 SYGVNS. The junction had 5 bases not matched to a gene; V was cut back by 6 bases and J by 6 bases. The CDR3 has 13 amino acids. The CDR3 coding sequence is TGTGCCAGCAGCGACCGGACAGGGGGCGAGCAGTACTTC. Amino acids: CASSDRTGGEQYF.

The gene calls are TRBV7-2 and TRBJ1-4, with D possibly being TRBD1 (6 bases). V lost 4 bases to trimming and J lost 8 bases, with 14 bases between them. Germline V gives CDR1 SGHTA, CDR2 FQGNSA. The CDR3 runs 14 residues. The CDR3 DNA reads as TGTGCCAGCAGCTCGCAGGGGATTCGGGAAAAACTGTTTTTT. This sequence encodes CASSSQGIREKLFF.

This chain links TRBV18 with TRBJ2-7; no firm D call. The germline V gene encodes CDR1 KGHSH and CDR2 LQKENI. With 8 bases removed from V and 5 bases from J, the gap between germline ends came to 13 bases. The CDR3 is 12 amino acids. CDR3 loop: CASGESSHEQYF. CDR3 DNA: TGTGCCAGCGGGGAATCCTCACACGAGCAGTACTTC.

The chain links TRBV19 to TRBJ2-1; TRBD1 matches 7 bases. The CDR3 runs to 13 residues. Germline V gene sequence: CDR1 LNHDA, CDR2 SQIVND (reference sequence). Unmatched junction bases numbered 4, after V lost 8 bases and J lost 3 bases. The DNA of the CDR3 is TGTGCCAGTGGGACAGAACGCTACAATGAGCAGTTCTTC. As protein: CASGTERYNEQFF.

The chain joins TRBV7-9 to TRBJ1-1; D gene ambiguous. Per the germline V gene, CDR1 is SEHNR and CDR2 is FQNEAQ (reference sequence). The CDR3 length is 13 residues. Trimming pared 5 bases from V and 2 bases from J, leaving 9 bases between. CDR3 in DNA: TGTGCCAGCAGCCCAACCACCAACACTGAAGCTTTCTTT. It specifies CASSPTTNTEAFF.

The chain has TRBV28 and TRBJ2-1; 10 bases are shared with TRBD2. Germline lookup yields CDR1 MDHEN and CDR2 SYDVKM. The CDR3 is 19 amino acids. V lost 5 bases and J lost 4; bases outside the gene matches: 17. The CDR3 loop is CASSPRGLSSGSRYNEQFF. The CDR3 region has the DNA TGTGCCAGCAGTCCAAGGGGTCTCTCTAGCGGGAGCCGTTACAATGAGCAGTTCTTC.

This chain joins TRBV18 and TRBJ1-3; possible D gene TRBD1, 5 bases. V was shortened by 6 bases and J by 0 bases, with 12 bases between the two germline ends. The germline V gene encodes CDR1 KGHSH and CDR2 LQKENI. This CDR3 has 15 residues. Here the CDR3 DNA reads TGTGCCAGCTCTCACAGGACCAGCTCTGGAAACACCATATATTTT. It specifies CASSHRTSSGNTIYF.

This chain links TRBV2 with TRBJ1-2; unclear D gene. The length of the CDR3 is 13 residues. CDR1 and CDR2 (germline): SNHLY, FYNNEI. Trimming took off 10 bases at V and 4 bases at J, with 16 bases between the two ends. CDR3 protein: CAIDSVNAYGYTF. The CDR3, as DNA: TGTGCCATCGACTCGGTTAATGCCTATGGCTACACCTTC.

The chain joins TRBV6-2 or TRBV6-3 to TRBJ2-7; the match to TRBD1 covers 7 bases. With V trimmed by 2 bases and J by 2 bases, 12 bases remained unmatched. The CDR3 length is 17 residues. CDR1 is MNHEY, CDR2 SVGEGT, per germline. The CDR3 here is CASSYLIGTGVAYEQYF. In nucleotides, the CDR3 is TGTGCCAGCAGTTACCTAATAGGCACAGGGGTCGCCTACGAGCAGTACTTC.

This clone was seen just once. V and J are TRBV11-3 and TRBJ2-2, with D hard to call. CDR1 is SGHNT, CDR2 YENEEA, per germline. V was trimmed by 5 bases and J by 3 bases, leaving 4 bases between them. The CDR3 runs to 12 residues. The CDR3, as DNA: TGTGCCAGCAGCCTGGACACCGGGGAGCTGTTTTTT. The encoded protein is CASSLDTGELFF.

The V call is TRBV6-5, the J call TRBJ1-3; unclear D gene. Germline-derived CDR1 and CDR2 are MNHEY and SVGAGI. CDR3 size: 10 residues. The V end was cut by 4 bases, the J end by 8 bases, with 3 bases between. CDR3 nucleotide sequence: TGTGCCAGCAGTTCCGACACCATATATTTT. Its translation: CASSSDTIYF.

The DNA for the CDR3 is TGCGCCAGCAGCCAAGACGGTAACTATGGCTACACCTTC. Its protein product is CASSQDGNYGYTF. This chain joins TRBV4-3 and TRBJ1-2; D is unresolved. The CDR3 totals 13 residues. Per the germline V gene, CDR1 is LGHNA and CDR2 is YSLEER. Trimming shortened V by 0 bases and J by 1 base, and 3 bases separated the two germline ends.

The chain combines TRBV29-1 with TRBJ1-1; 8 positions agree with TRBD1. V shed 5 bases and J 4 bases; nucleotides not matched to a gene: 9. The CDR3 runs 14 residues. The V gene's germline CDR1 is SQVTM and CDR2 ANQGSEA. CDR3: CSVLTGVLGTEAFF. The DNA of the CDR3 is TGCAGCGTTCTGACAGGGGTGTTGGGCACTGAAGCTTTCTTT.

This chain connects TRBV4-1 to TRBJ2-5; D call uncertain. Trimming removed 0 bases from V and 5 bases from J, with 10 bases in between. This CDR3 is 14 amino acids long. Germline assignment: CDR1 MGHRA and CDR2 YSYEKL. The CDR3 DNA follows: TGCGCCAGCAGCCAAGAGCCTGGGATGGAGACCCAGTACTTC. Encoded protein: CASSQEPGMETQYF.

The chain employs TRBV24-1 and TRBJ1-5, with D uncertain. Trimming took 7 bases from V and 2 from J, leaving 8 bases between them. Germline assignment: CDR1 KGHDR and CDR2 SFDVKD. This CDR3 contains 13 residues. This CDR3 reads CATSLGGNQPQHF. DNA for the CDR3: TGTGCCACCAGCCTCGGGGGCAATCAGCCCCAGCATTTT.